What follows describes a single TCR beta chain. The antigen is undetermined. Germline CDR1 is SNHLY and CDR2 is FYNNEI. V was pared by 7 bases and J by 4 bases, with 6 bases of the junction left unmatched. This CDR3 comprises 14 residues. The PCR had 60 Vbeta and 13 Jbeta primers. Measured with immunoSEQ multiplex PCR; TCRdb has only the in-frame clones, and not every one. This sample has 150,000 to 200,000 clones, with about 88% found just once. This entry comes from a study of cytomegalovirus exposure and HLA in healthy donors. The wider study: Tens of millions of unique TCRs from HLA-typed donors made up an early data release. Overall study findings and caveats: In an earlier analysis, in approximately 630 donors, most V segments appeared productive either ~87% or ~30% of the time.

Those who donated were healthy bone marrow donors. What was sequenced was PBMCs. This TCR was recovered from a woman in her late teens or twenties in good health and CMV-seronegative. This rearrangement joins TRBV2 to TRBJ2-7; 11 bases map to TRBD2. The CDR3: CASNIAGGGYEQYF. For the CDR3, the DNA is TGTGCCAGCAATATAGCGGGAGGGGGTTACGAGCAGTACTTC.